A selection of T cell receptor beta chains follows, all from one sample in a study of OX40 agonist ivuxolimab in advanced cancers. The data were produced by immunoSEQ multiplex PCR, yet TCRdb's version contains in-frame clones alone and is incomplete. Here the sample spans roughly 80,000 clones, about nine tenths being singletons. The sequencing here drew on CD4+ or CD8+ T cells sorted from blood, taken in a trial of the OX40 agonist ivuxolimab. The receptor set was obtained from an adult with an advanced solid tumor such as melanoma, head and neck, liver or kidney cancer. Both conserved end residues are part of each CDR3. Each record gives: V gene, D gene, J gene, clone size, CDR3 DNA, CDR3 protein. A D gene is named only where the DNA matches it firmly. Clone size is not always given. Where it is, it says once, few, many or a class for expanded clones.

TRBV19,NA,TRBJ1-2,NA,TGTGCCAGTAGTATAGGTTCCCCGAACTATGGCTACACCTTC,CASSIGSPNYGYTF
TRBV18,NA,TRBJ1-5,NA,TGTGCCAGCTCACCGGGGGTATATCAGCCCCAGCATTTT,CASSPGVYQPQHF
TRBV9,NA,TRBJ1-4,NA,TGTGCCAGCAGCGTATTGGGAGACCATGAAAAACTGTTTTTT,CASSVLGDHEKLFF
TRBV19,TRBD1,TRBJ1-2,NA,TGTGCCAGTAGTATACCATCAGGGGGCATCTATGGCTACACCTTC,CASSIPSGGIYGYTF
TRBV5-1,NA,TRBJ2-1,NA,TGCGCCAGCAGCATCGGGCCCCCTCACAATGAGCAGTTCTTC,CASSIGPPHNEQFF
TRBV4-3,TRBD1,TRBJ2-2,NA,TGCGCCAGCAGCCAACCTCGGGACAGGCCCACCGGGGAGCTGTTTTTT,CASSQPRDRPTGELFF
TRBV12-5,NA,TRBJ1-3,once,TGTGCTAGTGGTTCGTTACCGGGAGACACCATATATTTT,CASGSLPGDTIYF
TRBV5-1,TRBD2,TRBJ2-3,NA,TGCGCCAGCAACTCCCAAGCGGGGGGGAGCACAGATACGCAGTATTTT,CASNSQAGGSTDTQYF
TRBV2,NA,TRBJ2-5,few,TGTGCCAGCAGTGAAGGTCGGACCGCTAGTACCCAAGAGACCCAGTACTTC,CASSEGRTASTQETQYF
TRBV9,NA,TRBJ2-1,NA,TGTGCCAGCGCAGGGTCCCGGCATGAGCAGTTCTTC,CASAGSRHEQFF
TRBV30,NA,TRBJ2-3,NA,TGTGCCTGGGTCTGGGGGAGAGAAGGTACGCAGTATTTT,CAWVWGREGTQYF
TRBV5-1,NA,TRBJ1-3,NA,TGCGCCAGCAGCTGGGGGGACCGGGGAAACACCATATATTTT,CASSWGDRGNTIYF
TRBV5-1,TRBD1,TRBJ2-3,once,TGCGCCAGCAGGGTAATGACAGGGCCAACAGATACGCAGTATTTT,CASRVMTGPTDTQYF
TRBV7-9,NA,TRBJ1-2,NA,TGTGCCAGCAGCTTTTGGCAGGTATCCGGCTACACCTTC,CASSFWQVSGYTF
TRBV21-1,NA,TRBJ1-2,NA,TGTGCCAGCAGCTCGTGGGTGCACGGCTACACCTTC,CASSSWVHGYTF
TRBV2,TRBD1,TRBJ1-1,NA,TGTGCCAGCAGTAACAGGGGCGACACTGAAGCTTTCTTT,CASSNRGDTEAFF
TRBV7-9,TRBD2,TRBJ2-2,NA,TGTGCCAGCAGCCCCCTGGGAGGGGTCGCCACCGGGGAGCTGTTTTTT,CASSPLGGVATGELFF
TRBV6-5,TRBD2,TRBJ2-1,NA,TGTGCCAGCGGTTCCCGGGGGGGCGTTACGAATGAGCAGTTCTTC,CASGSRGGVTNEQFF
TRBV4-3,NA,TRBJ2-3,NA,TGCGCCAGCAGCCAACTGAACACGGCCAACACAGATACGCAGTATTTT,CASSQLNTANTDTQYF
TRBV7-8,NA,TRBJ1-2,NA,TGTGCCAGCAGCCCTAGGGTACAGATTAACTATGGCTACACCTTC,CASSPRVQINYGYTF
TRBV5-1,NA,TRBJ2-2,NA,TGCGCCAGCAGTCGTAGGGGTGGGGTAACGAACACCGGGGAGCTGTTTTTT,CASSRRGGVTNTGELFF
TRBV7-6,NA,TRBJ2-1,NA,TGTGCCAGCAGCTTCGGGAGAAACAATGAGCAGTTCTTC,CASSFGRNNEQFF
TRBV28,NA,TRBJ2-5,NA,TGTGCCAGCACCGGCGGGGGCCAGAGAGAGACCCAGTACTTC,CASTGGGQRETQYF
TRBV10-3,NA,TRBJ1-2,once,TGTGCCATCAGTAAGTCGACCGGGGGTGGCTACACCTTC,CAISKSTGGGYTF
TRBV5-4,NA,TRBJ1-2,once,TGTGCCAGCAGCTTCCAGGACCGGGGACGCTCCGGCTACACCTTC,CASSFQDRGRSGYTF
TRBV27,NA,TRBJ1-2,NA,TGTGCCAGCAGCGACAGCTTTGCCCAATATGGCTACACCTTC,CASSDSFAQYGYTF
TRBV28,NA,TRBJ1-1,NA,TGTGCCAGCAGTTTATCTACGACTGAAGCTTTCTTT,CASSLSTTEAFF
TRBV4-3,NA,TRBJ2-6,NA,TGCGCCAGCAGCCCGTGGGGGGGGGCCAACGTCCTGACTTTC,CASSPWGGANVLTF
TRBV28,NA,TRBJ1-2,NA,TGTGCCAGCAGTGGGGACGGAATCTATGGCTACACCTTC,CASSGDGIYGYTF
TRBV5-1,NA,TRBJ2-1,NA,TGCGCCAGCAGCTTGGTTGGCAGGGATGTGAACAATGAGCAGTTCTTC,CASSLVGRDVNNEQFF
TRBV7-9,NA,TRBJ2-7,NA,TGTGCCAGCACCCTTTTATCGGTCTCACCCGAGCAGTACTTC,CASTLLSVSPEQYF
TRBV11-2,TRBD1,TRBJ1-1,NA,TGTGCCAGCAGCTTAGAGGACAGGCCTGTCACTGAAGCTTTCTTT,CASSLEDRPVTEAFF
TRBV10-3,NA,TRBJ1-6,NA,TGTGCCAACCCCCCGACACAGAGCTCCTATAATTCACCCCTCCACTTT,CANPPTQSSYNSPLHF
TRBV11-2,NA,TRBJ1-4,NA,TGTGCCAGCAGCATAGACGGGGCGGACTTCGAAAAACTGTTTTTT,CASSIDGADFEKLFF
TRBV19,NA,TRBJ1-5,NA,TGTGCCAGTAGTAAGGGGGAGGGAGGTCAGCCCCAGCATTTT,CASSKGEGGQPQHF
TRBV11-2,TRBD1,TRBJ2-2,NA,TGTGCCAGCAGCCTCACAGGGGCAGGCACCGGGGAGCTGTTTTTT,CASSLTGAGTGELFF
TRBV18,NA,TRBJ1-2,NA,TGTGCCAGCTCACAGAGGCAGGGGAATGGCTACACCTTC,CASSQRQGNGYTF
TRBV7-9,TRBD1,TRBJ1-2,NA,TGTGCCAGCAGCTTAGAACCCTCGACAGGGGGTAACTATGGCTACACCTTC,CASSLEPSTGGNYGYTF
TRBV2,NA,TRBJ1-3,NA,TGTGCCACAGAGGGCAGGGCAAACACCATATATTTT,CATEGRANTIYF
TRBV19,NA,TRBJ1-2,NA,TGTGCCAGTAGTGATGGGGGGCGCGAGCCCCGTGGCTACACCTTC,CASSDGGREPRGYTF
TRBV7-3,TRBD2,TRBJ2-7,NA,TGTGCCAGCAGCTTTAGCGGGAGTGGGCCCTACGAGCAGTACTTC,CASSFSGSGPYEQYF
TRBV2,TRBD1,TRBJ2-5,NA,TGTGCCAGCAGTTTGGGACAGGGAGAGACCCAGTACTTC,CASSLGQGETQYF
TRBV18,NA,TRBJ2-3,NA,TGTGCCAGCTCACAAACCTGGGGAGTCAGTGTAGATACGCAGTATTTT,CASSQTWGVSVDTQYF
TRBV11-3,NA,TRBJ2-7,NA,TGTGCCAGCAGCCCCAGAGGGACTTCCTACGAGCAGTACTTC,CASSPRGTSYEQYF
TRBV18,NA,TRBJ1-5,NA,TGTGCCAGCTCCGGGACGGTCAGCAATCAGCCCCAGCATTTT,CASSGTVSNQPQHF
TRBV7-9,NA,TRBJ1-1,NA,TGTGCCAGCAGGTCCGGGACGACGGCTTTCTTT,CASRSGTTAFF
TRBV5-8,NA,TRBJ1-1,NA,TGTGCCAGCAGCTTACGGAACACTGAAGCTTTCTTT,CASSLRNTEAFF
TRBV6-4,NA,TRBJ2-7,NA,TGTGCCAGCAGTGTATACTACGGACAGTCTTACGAGCAGTACTTC,CASSVYYGQSYEQYF
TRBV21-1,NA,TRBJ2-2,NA,TGTGCCAACTTAACAGGGGCGAAGGGCGCCGGGGAGCTGTTTTTT,CANLTGAKGAGELFF
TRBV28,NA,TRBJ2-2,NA,TGTGCCAGCAGTCCCCCAGGAACCCGAACCGGGGAGCTGTTTTTT,CASSPPGTRTGELFF
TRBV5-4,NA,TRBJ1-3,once,TGTGCCAGCAGCTTGATGGGCTCTGGAAACACCATATATTTT,CASSLMGSGNTIYF
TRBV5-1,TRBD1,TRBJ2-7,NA,TGCGCCAGCAGACTGGGACAGACCTACGAGCAGTACTTC,CASRLGQTYEQYF
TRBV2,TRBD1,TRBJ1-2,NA,TGTGCCAGCAGGATCAGCGGACAGGGCTATGGCTACACCTTC,CASRISGQGYGYTF